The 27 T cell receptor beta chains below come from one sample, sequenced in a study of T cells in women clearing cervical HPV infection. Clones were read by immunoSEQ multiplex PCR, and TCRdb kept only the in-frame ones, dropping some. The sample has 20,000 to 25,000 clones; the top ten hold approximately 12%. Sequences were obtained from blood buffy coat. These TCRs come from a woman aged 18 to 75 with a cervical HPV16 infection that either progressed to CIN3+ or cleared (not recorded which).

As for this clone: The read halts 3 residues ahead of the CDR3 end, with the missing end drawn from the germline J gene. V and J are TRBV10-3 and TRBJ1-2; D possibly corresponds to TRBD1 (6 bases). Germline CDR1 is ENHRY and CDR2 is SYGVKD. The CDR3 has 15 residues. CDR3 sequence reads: CAISEVRGGPNDYTF. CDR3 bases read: TGTGCCATCAGCGAAGTACGGGGGGGGCCGAATGAC.

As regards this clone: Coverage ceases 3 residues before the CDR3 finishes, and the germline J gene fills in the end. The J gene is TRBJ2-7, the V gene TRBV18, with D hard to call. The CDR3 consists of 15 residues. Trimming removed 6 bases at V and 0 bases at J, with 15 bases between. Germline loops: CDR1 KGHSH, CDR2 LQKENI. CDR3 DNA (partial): TGTGCCAGCTCCCTTGGGCCCAGAGGCTCCTACGAG. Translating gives CASSLGPRGSYE. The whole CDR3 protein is CASSLGPRGSYEQYF.

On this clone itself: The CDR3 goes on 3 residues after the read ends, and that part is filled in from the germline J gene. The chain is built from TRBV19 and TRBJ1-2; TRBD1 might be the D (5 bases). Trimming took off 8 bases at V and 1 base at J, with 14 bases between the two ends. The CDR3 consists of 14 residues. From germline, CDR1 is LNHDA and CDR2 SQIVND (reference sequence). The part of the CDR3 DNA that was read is TGTGCCAGTGAGTTAGGTCAGGGTAACTATGGC. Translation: CASELGQGNYG. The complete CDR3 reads CASELGQGNYGYTF. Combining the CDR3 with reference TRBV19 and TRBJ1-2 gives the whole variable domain DGGITQSPKYLFRKEGQNVTLSCEQNLNHDAMYWYRQDPGQGLRLIYYSQIVNDFQKGDIAEGYSVSREKKESFPLTVTSAQKNPTAFYLCASELGQGNYGYTFGSGTRLTVV.

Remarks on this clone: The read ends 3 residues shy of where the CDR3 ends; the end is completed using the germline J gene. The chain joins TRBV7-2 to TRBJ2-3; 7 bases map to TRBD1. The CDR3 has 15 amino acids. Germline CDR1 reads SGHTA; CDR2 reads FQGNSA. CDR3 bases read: TGTGCCAGCAGCTTAACGACAGGGAGCAATCAGCCG. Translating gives CASSLTTGSNQP. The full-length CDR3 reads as CASSLTTGSNQPQYF. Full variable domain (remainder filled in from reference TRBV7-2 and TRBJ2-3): GAGVSQSPSNKVTEKGKDVELRCDPISGHTALYWYRQSLGQGLEFLIYFQGNSAPDKSGLPSDRFSAERTGGSVSTLTIQRTQQEDSAVYLCASSLTTGSNQPQYFGPGTRLTVL.

The part of the CDR3 DNA that was read is TGTGCCAGCAGCCCGACAGGCTACGAG. Its protein product is CASSPTGYE. The entire CDR3 reads CASSPTGYEQYF. V usage is TRBV5-6 and J usage is TRBJ2-7, with TRBD1 as a possible D gene (6 bases). The read ends 3 residues early relative to the CDR3; the germline J gene fills the gap. There are 12 residues in the CDR3. Trimming shortened V by 4 bases and J by 3 bases, and 8 bases separated the two germline ends. The V gene's germline CDR1 is SGHDT and CDR2 YYEEEE.

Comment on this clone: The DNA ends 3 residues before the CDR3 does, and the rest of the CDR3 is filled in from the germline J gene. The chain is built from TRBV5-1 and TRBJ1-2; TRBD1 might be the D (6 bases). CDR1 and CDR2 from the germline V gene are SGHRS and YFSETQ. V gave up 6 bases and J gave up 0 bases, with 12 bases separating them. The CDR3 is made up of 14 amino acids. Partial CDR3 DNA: TGCGCCAGCAAACGGGACACGGCTAACTATGGC. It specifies CASKRDTANYG. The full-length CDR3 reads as CASKRDTANYGYTF. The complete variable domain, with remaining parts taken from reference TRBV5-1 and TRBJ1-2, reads KAGVTQTPRYLIKTRGQQVTLSCSPISGHRSVSWYQQTPGQGLQFLFEYFSETQRNKGNFPGRFSGRQFSNSRSEMNVSTLELGDSALYLCASKRDTANYGYTFGSGTRLTVV.

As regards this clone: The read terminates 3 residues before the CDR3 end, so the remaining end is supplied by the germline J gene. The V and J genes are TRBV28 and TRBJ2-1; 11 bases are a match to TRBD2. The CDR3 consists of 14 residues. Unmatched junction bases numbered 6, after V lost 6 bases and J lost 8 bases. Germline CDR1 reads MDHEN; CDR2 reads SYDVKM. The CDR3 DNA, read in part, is TGTGCCAGCAGAGATAGCGGGGGGGCCCATGAG. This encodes CASRDSGGAHE. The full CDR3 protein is CASRDSGGAHEQFF.

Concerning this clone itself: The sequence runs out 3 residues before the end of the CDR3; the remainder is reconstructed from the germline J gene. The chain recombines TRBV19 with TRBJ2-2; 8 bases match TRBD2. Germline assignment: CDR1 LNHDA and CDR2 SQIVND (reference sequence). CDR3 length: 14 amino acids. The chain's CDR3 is CASSTGGRRSPLFF. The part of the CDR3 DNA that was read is TGTGCCAGTAGTACGGGGGGGCGCAGATCACCG.

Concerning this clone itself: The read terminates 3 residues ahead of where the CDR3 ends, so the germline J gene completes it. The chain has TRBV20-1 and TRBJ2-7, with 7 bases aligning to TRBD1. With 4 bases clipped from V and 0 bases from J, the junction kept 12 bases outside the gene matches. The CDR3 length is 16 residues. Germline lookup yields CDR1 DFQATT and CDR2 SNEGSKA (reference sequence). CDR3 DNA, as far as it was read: TGCAGTGCTATTTCCGGGACAGCTATTTTCTCCTACGAG. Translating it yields CSAISGTAIFSYE. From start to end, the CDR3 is CSAISGTAIFSYEQYF.

The DNA read from the CDR3 is TGTGCCAGCTCACCAGCGGGATCGTACCAAGAGACC. This codes for CASSPAGSYQET. The full CDR3 reads CASSPAGSYQETQYF. J is TRBJ2-5 and V is TRBV18; tentatively, D is TRBD2 (6 bases). From the germline J gene comes the end of the CDR3, since the read stops 3 residues before it. This CDR3 has 15 amino acids. V dropped 2 bases and J dropped 0 bases, with 10 bases sitting between them. The germline V gene has CDR1 KGHSH and CDR2 LQKENI.

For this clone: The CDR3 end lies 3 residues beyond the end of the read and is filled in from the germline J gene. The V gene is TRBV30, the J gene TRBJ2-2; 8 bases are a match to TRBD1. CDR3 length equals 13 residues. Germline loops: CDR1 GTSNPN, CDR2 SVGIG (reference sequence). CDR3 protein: CAWSQGQGEKLFF. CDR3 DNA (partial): TGTGCCTGGAGCCAAGGACAGGGTGAAAAG.

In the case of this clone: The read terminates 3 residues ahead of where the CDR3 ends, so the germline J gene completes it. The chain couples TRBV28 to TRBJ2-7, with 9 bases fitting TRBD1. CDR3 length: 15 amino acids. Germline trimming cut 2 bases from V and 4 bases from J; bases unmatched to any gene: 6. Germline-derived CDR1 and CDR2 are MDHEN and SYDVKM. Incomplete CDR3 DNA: TGTGCCAGCAGTTTAATGGGACAGGGTGATTACGAG. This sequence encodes CASSLMGQGDYE. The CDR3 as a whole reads CASSLMGQGDYEQYF.

The sequenced part of the CDR3 DNA is TGTGCCAGCAGCAAGACAGGCAACTCCTATAATTCACCC. As protein: CASSKTGNSYNSP. The whole CDR3 protein is CASSKTGNSYNSPLHF. The chain carries TRBV14 and TRBJ1-6; TRBD1 is a possible D gene (6 bases). The CDR3 extends 3 residues past the end of the read, so its final part is completed from the germline J gene. Germline V gene data show CDR1 as SGHDN and CDR2 as FVKESK. The CDR3 runs to 16 residues. V dropped 5 bases and J dropped 0 bases, with 11 bases sitting between them.

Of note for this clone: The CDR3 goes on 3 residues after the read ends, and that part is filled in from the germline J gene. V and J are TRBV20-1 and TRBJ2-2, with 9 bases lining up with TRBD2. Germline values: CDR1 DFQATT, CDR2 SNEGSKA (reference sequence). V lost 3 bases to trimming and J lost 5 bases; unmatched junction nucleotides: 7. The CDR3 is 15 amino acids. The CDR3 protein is CSARSGLAQTGELFF. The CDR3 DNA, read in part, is TGCAGTGCTAGGTCGGGACTAGCTCAAACCGGGGAG.

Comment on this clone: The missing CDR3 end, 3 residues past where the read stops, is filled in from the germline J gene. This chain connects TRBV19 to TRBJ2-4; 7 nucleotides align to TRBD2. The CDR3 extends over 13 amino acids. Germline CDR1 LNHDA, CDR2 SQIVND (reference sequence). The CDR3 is CASSIDGDYGQYF. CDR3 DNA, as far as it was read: TGTGCCAGTAGTATAGATGGGGACTATGGT.

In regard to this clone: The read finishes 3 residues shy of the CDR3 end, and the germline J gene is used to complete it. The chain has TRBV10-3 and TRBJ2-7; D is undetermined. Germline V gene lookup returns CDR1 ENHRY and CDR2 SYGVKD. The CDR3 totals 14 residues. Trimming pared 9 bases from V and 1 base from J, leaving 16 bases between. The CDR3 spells CAIRSGRNSYEQYF. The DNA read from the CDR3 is TGTGCCATAAGATCGGGTCGAAATTCCTACGAG.

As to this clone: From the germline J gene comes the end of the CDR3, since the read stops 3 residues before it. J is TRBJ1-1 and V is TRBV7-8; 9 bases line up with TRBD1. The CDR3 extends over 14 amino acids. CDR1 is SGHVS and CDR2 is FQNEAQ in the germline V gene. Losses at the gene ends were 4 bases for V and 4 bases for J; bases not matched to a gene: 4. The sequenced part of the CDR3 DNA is TGTGCCAGCAGCTCGAGACAGGGGGGCACTGAA. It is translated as CASSSRQGGTE. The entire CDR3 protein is CASSSRQGGTEAFF.

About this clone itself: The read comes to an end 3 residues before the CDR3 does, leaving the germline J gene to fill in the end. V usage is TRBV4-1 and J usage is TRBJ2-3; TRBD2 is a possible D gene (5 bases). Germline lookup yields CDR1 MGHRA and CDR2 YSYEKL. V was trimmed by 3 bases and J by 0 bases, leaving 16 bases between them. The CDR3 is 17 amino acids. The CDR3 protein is CASSQQGVGGSTDTQYF. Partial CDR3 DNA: TGCGCCAGCAGCCAGCAAGGTGTCGGCGGGAGCACAGATACG.

The CDR3 bases that were read are TGTGCCAGCAGCCAAGGACAGGGGGCCGAGACC. Residues: CASSQGQGAET. The entire CDR3 reads CASSQGQGAETQYF. The chain joins TRBV4-2 to TRBJ2-5, with TRBD1 identical over 10 bases. The CDR3 is cut off 3 residues early in the read; its end comes from the germline J gene. The CDR3 is made up of 14 amino acids. Germline V gene sequence: CDR1 LGHNA, CDR2 YNFKEQ. J lost 5 bases, V lost 1 base, and 1 base had no gene match.

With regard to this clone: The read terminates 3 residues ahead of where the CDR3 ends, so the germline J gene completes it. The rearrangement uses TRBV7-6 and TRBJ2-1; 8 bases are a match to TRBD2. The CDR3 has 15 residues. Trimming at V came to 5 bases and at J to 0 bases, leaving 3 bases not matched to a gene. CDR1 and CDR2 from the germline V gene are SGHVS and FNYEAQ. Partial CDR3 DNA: TGTGCCAGCAGCCAAAGCGGGGGCTCCTACAATGAG. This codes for CASSQSGGSYNE. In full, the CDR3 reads CASSQSGGSYNEQFF.

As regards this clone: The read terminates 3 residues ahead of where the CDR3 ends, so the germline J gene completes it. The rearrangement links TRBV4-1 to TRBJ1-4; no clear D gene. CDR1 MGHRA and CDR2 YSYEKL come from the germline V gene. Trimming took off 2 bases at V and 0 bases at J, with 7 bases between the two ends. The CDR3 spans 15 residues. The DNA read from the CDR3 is TGCGCCAGCAGCCAACCTTTTGCAACTAATGAAAAA. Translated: CASSQPFATNEK. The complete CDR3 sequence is CASSQPFATNEKLFF.

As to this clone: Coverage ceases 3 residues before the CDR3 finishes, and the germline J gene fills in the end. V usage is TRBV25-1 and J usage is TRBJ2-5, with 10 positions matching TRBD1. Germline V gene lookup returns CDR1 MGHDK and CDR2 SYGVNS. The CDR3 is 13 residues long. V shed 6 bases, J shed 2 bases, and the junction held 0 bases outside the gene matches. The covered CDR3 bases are TGTGCCAGCAGGGGACAGGGGCAAGAGACC. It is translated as CASRGQGQET. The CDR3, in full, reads CASRGQGQETQYF. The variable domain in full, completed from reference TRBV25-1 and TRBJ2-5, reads EADIYQTPRYLVIGTGKKITLECSQTMGHDKMYWYQQDPGMELHLIHYSYGVNSTEKGDLSSESTVSRIRTEHFPLTLESARPSHTSQYLCASRGQGQETQYFGPGTRLLVL.

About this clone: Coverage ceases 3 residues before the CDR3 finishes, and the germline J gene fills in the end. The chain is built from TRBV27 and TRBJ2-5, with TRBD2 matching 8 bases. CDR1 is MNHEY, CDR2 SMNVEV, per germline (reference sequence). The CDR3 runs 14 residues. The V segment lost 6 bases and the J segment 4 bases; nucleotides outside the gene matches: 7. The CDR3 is CASSHRGGGETQYF. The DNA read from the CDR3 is TGTGCCAGCAGCCATCGGGGGGGCGGAGAGACC.

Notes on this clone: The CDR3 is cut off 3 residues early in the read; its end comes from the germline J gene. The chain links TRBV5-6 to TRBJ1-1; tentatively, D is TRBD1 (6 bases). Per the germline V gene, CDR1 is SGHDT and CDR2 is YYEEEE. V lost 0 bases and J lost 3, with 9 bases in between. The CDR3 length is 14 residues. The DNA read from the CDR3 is TGTGCCAGCAGCTTGGAGGGGGGGCACACTGAA. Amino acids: CASSLEGGHTE. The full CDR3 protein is CASSLEGGHTEAFF.

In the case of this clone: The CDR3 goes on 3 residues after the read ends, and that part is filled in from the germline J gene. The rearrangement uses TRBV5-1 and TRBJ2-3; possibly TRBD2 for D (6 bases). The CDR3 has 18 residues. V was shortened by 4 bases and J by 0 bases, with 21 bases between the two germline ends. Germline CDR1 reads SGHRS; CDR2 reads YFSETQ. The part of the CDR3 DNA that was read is TGCGCCAGCAGCGCCTCCGGGCGGGGTACTCATAGCACAGATACG. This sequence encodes CASSASGRGTHSTDT. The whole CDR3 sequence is CASSASGRGTHSTDTQYF. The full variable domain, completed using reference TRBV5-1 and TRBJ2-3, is KAGVTQTPRYLIKTRGQQVTLSCSPISGHRSVSWYQQTPGQGLQFLFEYFSETQRNKGNFPGRFSGRQFSNSRSEMNVSTLELGDSALYLCASSASGRGTHSTDTQYFGPGTRLTVL.

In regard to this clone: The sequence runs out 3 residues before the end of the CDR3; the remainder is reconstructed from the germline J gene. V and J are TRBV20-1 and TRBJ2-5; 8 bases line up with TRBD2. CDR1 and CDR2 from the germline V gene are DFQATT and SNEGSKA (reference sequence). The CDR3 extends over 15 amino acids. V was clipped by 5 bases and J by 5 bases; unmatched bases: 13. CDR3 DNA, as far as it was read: TGCAGTGCTCAAGAAACATCCACGGGGGGGGAGACC. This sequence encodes CSAQETSTGGET. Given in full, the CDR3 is CSAQETSTGGETQYF.

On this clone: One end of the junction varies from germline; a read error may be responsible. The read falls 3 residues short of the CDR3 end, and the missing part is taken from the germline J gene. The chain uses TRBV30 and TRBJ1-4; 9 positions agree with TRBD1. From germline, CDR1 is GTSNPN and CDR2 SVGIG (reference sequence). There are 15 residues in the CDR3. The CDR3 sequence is CVWRYRGLYNSPLFF. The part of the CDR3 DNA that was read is TGTGTCTGGAGATACAGGGGGCTCTATAATTCACCA.